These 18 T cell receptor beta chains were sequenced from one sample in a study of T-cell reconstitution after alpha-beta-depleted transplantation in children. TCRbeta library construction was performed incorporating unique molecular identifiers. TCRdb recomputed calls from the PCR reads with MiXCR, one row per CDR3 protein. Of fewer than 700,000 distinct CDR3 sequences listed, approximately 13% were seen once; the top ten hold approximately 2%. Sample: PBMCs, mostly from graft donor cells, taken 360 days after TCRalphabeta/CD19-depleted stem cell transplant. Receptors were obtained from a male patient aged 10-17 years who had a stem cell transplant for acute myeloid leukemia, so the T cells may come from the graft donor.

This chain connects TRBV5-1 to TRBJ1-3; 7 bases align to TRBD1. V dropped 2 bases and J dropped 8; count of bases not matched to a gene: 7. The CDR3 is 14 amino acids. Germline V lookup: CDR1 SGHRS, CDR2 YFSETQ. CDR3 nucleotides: TGCGCCAGCAGCTTCGGACAGGCTGTGGACACCATATATTTT. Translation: CASSFGQAVDTIYF. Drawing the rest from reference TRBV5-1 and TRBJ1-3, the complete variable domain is KAGVTQTPRYLIKTRGQQVTLSCSPISGHRSVSWYQQTPGQGLQFLFEYFSETQRNKGNFPGRFSGRQFSNSRSEMNVSTLELGDSALYLCASSFGQAVDTIYFGEGSWLTVV.

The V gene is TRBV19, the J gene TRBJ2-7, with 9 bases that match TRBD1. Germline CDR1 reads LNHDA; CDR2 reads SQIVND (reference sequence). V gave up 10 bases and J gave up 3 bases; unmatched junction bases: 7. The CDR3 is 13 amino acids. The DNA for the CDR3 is TGTGCCAAACAGGGGGCGCTGAACTACGAGCAGTACTTC. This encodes CAKQGALNYEQYF.

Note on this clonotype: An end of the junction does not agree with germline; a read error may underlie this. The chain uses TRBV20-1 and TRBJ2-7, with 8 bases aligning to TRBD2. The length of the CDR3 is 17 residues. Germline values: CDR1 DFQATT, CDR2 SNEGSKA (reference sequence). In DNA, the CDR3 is TGCAGTGCTAGACCCGGGGGAGCTAGCGGGCTTCCTGGGGAGCAGCACTTC. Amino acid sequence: CSARPGGASGLPGEQHF.

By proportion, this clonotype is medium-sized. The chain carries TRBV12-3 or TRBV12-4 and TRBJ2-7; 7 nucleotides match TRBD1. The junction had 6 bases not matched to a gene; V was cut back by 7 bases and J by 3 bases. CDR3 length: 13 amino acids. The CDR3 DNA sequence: TGTGCCAGCACCCAGGGACAGATCTACGAGCAGTACTTC. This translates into CASTQGQIYEQYF.

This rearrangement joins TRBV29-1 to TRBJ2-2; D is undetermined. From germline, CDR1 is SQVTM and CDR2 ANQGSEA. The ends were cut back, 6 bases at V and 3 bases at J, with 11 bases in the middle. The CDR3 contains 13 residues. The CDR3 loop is CSVVGEYTGELFF. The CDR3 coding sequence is TGCAGCGTGGTCGGCGAGTACACCGGGGAGCTGTTTTTT.

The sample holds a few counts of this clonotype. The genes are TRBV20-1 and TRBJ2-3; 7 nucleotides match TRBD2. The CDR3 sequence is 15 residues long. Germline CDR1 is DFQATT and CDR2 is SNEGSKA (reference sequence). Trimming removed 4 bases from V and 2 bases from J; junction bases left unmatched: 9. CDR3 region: CSAIREAPITDTQYF. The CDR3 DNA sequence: TGCAGTGCTATACGGGAGGCTCCGATCACAGATACGCAGTATTTT.

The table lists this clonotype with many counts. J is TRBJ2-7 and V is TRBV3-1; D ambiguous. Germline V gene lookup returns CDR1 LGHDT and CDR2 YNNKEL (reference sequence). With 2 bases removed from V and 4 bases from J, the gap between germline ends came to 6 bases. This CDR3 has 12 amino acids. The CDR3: CASSQSTYEQYF. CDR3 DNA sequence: TGTGCCAGCAGCCAATCCACGTACGAGCAGTACTTC.

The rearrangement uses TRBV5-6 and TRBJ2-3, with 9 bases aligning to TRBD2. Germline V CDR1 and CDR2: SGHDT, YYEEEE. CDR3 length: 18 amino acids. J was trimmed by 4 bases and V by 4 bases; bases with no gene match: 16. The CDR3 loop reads CASSARRGLAGVSDTQYF. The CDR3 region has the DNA TGTGCCAGCAGCGCCAGGCGAGGTTTAGCGGGAGTCTCAGATACGCAGTATTTT. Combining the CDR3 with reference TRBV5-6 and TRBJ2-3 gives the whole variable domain DAGVTQSPTHLIKTRGQQVTLRCSPKSGHDTVSWYQQALGQGPQFIFQYYEEEERQRGNFPDRFSGHQFPNYSSELNVNALLLGDSALYLCASSARRGLAGVSDTQYFGPGTRLTVL.

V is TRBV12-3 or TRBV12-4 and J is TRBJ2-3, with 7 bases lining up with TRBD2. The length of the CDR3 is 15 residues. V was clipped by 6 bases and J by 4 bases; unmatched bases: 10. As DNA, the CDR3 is TGTGCCAGCAGCCTTTTGGGAGGGCCTGCAGATACGCAGTATTTT. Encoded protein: CASSLLGGPADTQYF.

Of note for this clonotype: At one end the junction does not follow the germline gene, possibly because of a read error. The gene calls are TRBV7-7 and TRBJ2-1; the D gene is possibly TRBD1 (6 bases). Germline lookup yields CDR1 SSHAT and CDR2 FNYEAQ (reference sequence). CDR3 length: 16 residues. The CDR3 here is CASSLQGRSSYNEQFF. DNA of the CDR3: TGTGCTAGCAGCTTACAGGGACGAAGCTCCTACAATGAGCAGTTCTTC.

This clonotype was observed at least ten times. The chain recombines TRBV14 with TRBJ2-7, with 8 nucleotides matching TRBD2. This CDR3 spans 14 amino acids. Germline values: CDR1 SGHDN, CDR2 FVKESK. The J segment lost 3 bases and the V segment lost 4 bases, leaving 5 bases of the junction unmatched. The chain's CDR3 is CASSRKLAVYEQYF. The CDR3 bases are TGTGCCAGCAGCCGTAAACTAGCGGTCTACGAGCAGTACTTC.

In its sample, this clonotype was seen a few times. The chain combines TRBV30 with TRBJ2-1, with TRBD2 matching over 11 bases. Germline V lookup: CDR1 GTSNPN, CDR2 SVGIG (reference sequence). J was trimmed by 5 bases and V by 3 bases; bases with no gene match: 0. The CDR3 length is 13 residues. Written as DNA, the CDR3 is TGTGCCTGGAGGACTAGCGGGGACAATGAGCAGTTCTTC. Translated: CAWRTSGDNEQFF.

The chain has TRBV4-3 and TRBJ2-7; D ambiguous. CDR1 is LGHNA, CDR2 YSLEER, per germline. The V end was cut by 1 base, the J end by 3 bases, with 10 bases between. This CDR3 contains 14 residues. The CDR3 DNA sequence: TGCGCCAGCAGCCAAGCGATTCCGAGCTACGAGCAGTACTTC. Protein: CASSQAIPSYEQYF.

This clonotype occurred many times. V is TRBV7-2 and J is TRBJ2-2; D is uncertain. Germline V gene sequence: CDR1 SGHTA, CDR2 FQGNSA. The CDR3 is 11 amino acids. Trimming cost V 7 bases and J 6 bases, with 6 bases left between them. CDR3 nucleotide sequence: TGTGCCAGCATCCATTCCGGGGAGCTGTTTTTT. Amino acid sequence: CASIHSGELFF.

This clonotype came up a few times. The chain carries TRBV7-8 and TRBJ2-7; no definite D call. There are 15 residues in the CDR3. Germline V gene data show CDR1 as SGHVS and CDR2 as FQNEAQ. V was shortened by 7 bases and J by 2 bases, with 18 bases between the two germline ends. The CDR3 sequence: CASTFKPTGPYEQYF. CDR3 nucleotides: TGTGCCAGCACCTTCAAACCTACTGGACCCTACGAGCAGTACTTC.

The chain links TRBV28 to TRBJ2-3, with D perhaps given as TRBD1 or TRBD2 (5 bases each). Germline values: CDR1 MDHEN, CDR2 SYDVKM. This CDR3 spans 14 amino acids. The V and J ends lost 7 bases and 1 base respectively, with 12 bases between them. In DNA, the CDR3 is TGTGCCAGCAACCAGGGAGTACGCACAGATACGCAGTATTTT. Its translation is CASNQGVRTDTQYF.

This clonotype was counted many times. The CDR3 region has the DNA TGCAGCGTTGACCTATGGACTAGCGGGAGCTCTGCCGAGCAGTACTTC. This translates into CSVDLWTSGSSAEQYF. The chain joins TRBV29-1 to TRBJ2-7, with 13 bases fitting TRBD2. The CDR3 loop spans 16 amino acids. Germline V gene data show CDR1 as SQVTM and CDR2 as ANQGSEA. The V and J ends lost 3 bases and 6 bases, in that order; junction bases with no gene match: 11.

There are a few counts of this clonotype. Written as DNA, the CDR3 is TGTGCCAGCAGTTTGTCAAGCGGGCTAACAGATACGCAGTATTTT. The encoded protein is CASSLSSGLTDTQYF. The chain employs TRBV28 and TRBJ2-3; D possibly corresponds to TRBD2 (6 bases). V was cut by 3 bases and J by 3 bases, with 13 bases left in between. This CDR3 contains 15 residues. Germline CDR1 and CDR2: MDHEN and SYDVKM.